The 30 T cell receptor beta chains below come from one sample, sequenced in a study of blood T cell repertoires in COVID-19. Data came from immunoSEQ multiplex PCR; TCRdb stores just in-frame clones and leaves some out. The sample carries under 300,000 clones, less than 90% recorded once. Specimen: peripheral blood. The receptor source for this set is a man aged 55 to 70 with acute or convalescent COVID-19.

This sequence joins TRBV6-5 and TRBJ1-5; 9 bases are shared with TRBD1. The CDR3 covers 14 residues. Unmatched junction bases numbered 2, after V lost 1 base and J lost 7 bases. CDR1 is MNHEY and CDR2 is SVGAGI in the germline V gene. As DNA, the CDR3 is TGTGCCAGCAGTTACTACAGGGGGCGACAGCCCCAGCATTTT. It codes for CASSYYRGRQPQHF.

This clone appeared a few times. The V call is TRBV7-9, the J call TRBJ2-1; D perhaps matches TRBD2 (6 bases). This CDR3 has 16 amino acids. The V and J ends lost 0 bases and 0 bases respectively, with 9 bases between them. The germline V gene encodes CDR1 SEHNR and CDR2 FQNEAQ (reference sequence). The CDR3 loop reads CASSLARGYSYNEQFF. Written as DNA, the CDR3 is TGTGCCAGCAGCTTAGCGCGGGGCTACTCCTACAATGAGCAGTTCTTC.

The genes are TRBV6-1 and TRBJ2-7; the D is unclear. Trimming pared 1 base from V and 2 bases from J, leaving 9 bases between. Germline loops: CDR1 MNHNS, CDR2 SASEGT. There are 14 residues in the CDR3. The CDR3 region is CASSEGSYPYEQYF. CDR3 bases: TGTGCCAGCAGTGAAGGATCCTACCCCTACGAGCAGTACTTC.

This chain joins TRBV6-5 and TRBJ2-1, with TRBD1 matching over 11 bases. Germline values: CDR1 MNHEY, CDR2 SVGAGI. The ends lost 5 bases at V and 10 bases at J; junction bases unmatched: 7. This CDR3 has 14 residues. CDR3 in DNA: TGTGCCAGCAGTCGGACAGGGGGCAGACGCGAGCAGTTCTTC. Translation gives CASSRTGGRREQFF.

The chain recombines TRBV7-2 with TRBJ1-2, with 7 bases matching TRBD1. The germline CDR1 and CDR2 sequences are SGHTA and FQGNSA. The CDR3 totals 16 residues. The trim removed 5 bases at V and 0 bases at J, leaving 9 bases unmatched. The CDR3 DNA sequence: TGTGCCAGCAGCCCGGGACAGCGACCAGCTAACTATGGCTACACCTTC. Translation gives CASSPGQRPANYGYTF.

The chain is built from TRBV30 and TRBJ2-7, with D possibly matching TRBD2 (6 bases). This CDR3 spans 14 amino acids. Trimming stripped 3 bases from V and 6 bases from J, with 18 bases between. Germline values: CDR1 GTSNPN, CDR2 SVGIG (reference sequence). CDR3 region: CAWSLSGLAREQYF. DNA for the CDR3: TGTGCCTGGAGCTTGAGTGGGCTAGCGCGCGAGCAGTACTTC.

V is TRBV5-4 and J is TRBJ1-2; perhaps TRBD1 as D (5 bases). The germline V gene encodes CDR1 SGHNT and CDR2 YYREEE (reference sequence). The CDR3 spans 14 residues. V lost 9 bases and J 0 bases, leaving 15 bases between the germline ends. Here the CDR3 DNA reads TGTGCCACCCTTCAGACACAGGCTAACTATGGCTACACCTTC. It translates to CATLQTQANYGYTF.

The rearrangement uses TRBV6-5 and TRBJ1-4; D unclear. Trimming took 2 bases from V and 7 from J, leaving 11 bases between them. CDR3 size: 14 residues. In germline, CDR1 is MNHEY, CDR2 SVGAGI. The CDR3 DNA is TGTGCCAGCAGTTACGGTCTGCTCGGTGAAAAACTGTTTTTT. It translates to CASSYGLLGEKLFF.

The chain couples TRBV7-2 to TRBJ1-2; perhaps TRBD1 as D (6 bases). Germline CDR1 SGHTA, CDR2 FQGNSA. Trimming cost V 2 bases and J 0 bases, with 13 bases left between them. The length of the CDR3 is 16 residues. For the CDR3, the DNA is TGTGCCAGCAGCTTAACAGGGTCCCTCCCTAACTATGGCTACACCTTC. Its translation is CASSLTGSLPNYGYTF.

CDR3 bases: TGTGCCAGCAGCCCCGCTGCGGCACCCCTCCACTTT. Translation: CASSPAAAPLHF. The genes are TRBV7-8 and TRBJ1-6; D is unclear. V was pared by 5 bases and J by 11 bases, with 10 bases between. Germline V gene sequence: CDR1 SGHVS, CDR2 FQNEAQ. This CDR3 is built from 12 residues.

The CDR3 is CASSQGREDLYEQYF. DNA of the CDR3: TGTGCCAGCAGCCAGGGGCGGGAGGACCTCTACGAGCAGTACTTC. The chain uses TRBV3-1 (or the pseudogene TRBV3-2) and TRBJ2-7; 8 nucleotides line up with TRBD2. The junction had 7 bases not matched to a gene; V was cut back by 3 bases and J by 3 bases. Per germline, CDR1 LGHDT and CDR2 YNNKEL (reference sequence). CDR3 size: 15 residues.

The chain uses TRBV11-3 and TRBJ1-1, with D uncertain. CDR3 length equals 15 residues. Trimming took off 1 base at V and 1 base at J, with 10 bases between the two ends. Germline V gives CDR1 SGHNT, CDR2 YENEEA. CDR3 loop: CASSLVVGRNTEAFF. In DNA, the CDR3 is TGTGCCAGCAGCTTAGTTGTGGGCAGGAACACTGAAGCTTTCTTT.

This clone was counted between two and nine times. The chain has TRBV11-3 and TRBJ2-7, with 11 positions matching TRBD2. Looked up from germline, CDR1 is SGHNT and CDR2 is YENEEA. V gave up 5 bases and J gave up 4 bases; unmatched junction bases: 4. This CDR3 spans 14 amino acids. Here the CDR3 DNA reads TGTGCCAGCAGCCTAAGACTAGCGGGGTACGAGCAGTACTTC. The encoded protein is CASSLRLAGYEQYF. The full variable domain, completed using reference TRBV11-3 and TRBJ2-7, is EAGVVQSPRYKIIEKKQPVAFWCNPISGHNTLYWYLQNLGQGPELLIRYENEEAVDDSQLPKDRFSAERLKGVDSTLKIQPAELGDSAVYLCASSLRLAGYEQYFGPGTRLTVT.

This clone was detected only a few times. V is TRBV5-8 and J is TRBJ1-6; 9 bases fit TRBD1. CDR1 and CDR2 from the germline V gene are SGHTS and YDEGEE. J was trimmed by 10 bases and V by 3 bases; bases with no gene match: 8. The CDR3 is 15 amino acids. The CDR3 sequence is CASSSSGTGYSPLHF. Written as DNA, the CDR3 is TGTGCCAGCAGCTCATCCGGGACAGGGTACTCACCCCTCCACTTT.

The chain joins TRBV28 to TRBJ2-4; 12 bases align to TRBD2. In germline, CDR1 is MDHEN, CDR2 SYDVKM. Losses at the gene ends were 4 bases for V and 1 base for J; bases not matched to a gene: 14. This CDR3 comprises 20 residues. The CDR3 protein is CASSSLSGLAGLGAKNIQYF. In nucleotides, the CDR3 is TGTGCCAGCAGTTCCTTATCGGGACTAGCGGGCTTGGGGGCCAAAAACATTCAGTACTTC. The whole variable domain, remainder taken from reference TRBV28 and TRBJ2-4, is DVKVTQSSRYLVKRTGEKVFLECVQDMDHENMFWYRQDPGLGLRLIYFSYDVKMKEKGDIPEGYSVSREKKERFSLILESASTNQTSMYLCASSSLSGLAGLGAKNIQYFGAGTRLSVL.

This clone was observed a handful of times. The chain has TRBV27 and TRBJ1-1; possible D gene TRBD1, 6 bases. The CDR3 has 16 amino acids. Looked up from germline, CDR1 is MNHEY and CDR2 is SMNVEV (reference sequence). V lost 2 bases and J lost 4, with 17 bases in between. In DNA form, the CDR3 reads TGTGCCAGCAGTTTACACGTTCCCCAAGGGGGCACTGAAGCTTTCTTT. Amino acids: CASSLHVPQGGTEAFF.

The genes are TRBV19 and TRBJ1-2; 8 nucleotides align to TRBD1. J gave up 4 bases and V 3 bases, and 13 bases lay outside the gene matches. From germline, CDR1 is LNHDA and CDR2 SQIVND (reference sequence). This CDR3 region has 17 residues. The CDR3 sequence: CASSMGQAYRVPYGYTF. Written as DNA, the CDR3 is TGTGCCAGTAGTATGGGACAGGCCTATAGGGTCCCCTATGGCTACACCTTC.

With respect to this clone: One end of the junction is discordant with germline, which a read error may explain. This chain uses TRBV7-7 with TRBJ2-2, with 12 bases identical to TRBD2. The CDR3 consists of 16 residues. Germline CDR1 SSHAT, CDR2 FNYEAQ (reference sequence). CDR3 nucleotide sequence: TGTGCTAGCAGCTCCGGACTAGCGGGGACCACCGGGGAGCTGTTTTTT. It translates to CASSSGLAGTTGELFF.

The rearrangement joins TRBV6-2 or TRBV6-3 to TRBJ1-2; D might be TRBD1 (5 bases). The CDR3 extends over 13 amino acids. Trimming left V 6 bases short and J 2 bases short, with 10 bases between. Germline-derived CDR1 and CDR2 are MNHEY and SVGEGT. The CDR3 bases are TGTGCCAGCAGCCGGGGGGGAAACTATGGCTACACCTTC. Protein: CASSRGGNYGYTF.

This clone was seen a single time. This chain connects TRBV27 to TRBJ2-1; 8 bases match TRBD2. The V segment lost 6 bases and the J segment 9 bases; nucleotides outside the gene matches: 13. This CDR3 is 15 amino acids long. The germline V gene encodes CDR1 MNHEY and CDR2 SMNVEV (reference sequence). The CDR3 bases are TGTGCCAGCAGCAAGCTAGCGGGTGGGATCGGTGAGCAGTTCTTC. Residues: CASSKLAGGIGEQFF.

The CDR3 coding sequence is TGTGCCAGCAGCTTAGGACGAGGGACTCCTGGTGATGAAAAACTGTTTTTT. Its protein is CASSLGRGTPGDEKLFF. The rearrangement joins TRBV7-9 to TRBJ1-4; D is possibly TRBD1 (5 bases). CDR1 and CDR2 (germline): SEHNR, FQNEAQ (reference sequence). The CDR3 covers 17 residues. V was clipped by 1 base and J by 6 bases, with 18 bases between them.

This clone was picked up a small number of times. This chain connects TRBV18 to TRBJ2-1, with 7 bases matching TRBD2. V dropped 4 bases and J dropped 7; count of bases not matched to a gene: 13. The CDR3 contains 16 residues. Germline V gene sequence: CDR1 KGHSH, CDR2 LQKENI. The CDR3 region is CASSRTKASGLNEQFF. In DNA, the CDR3 is TGTGCCAGCTCACGGACCAAGGCTAGCGGCCTTAATGAGCAGTTCTTC.

This clone was recorded a few times. This chain links TRBV29-1 with TRBJ2-7, with TRBD1 matching over 7 bases. Germline loops: CDR1 SQVTM, CDR2 ANQGSEA. V shed 5 bases and J 2 bases; nucleotides not matched to a gene: 3. This CDR3 is built from 12 residues. CDR3 in DNA: TGCAGCGTTAGGGACAGCACCTACGAGCAGTACTTC. It codes for CSVRDSTYEQYF.

The V gene is TRBV11-2, the J gene TRBJ2-7, with D hard to call. Between the trimmed V and J ends, which lost 0 bases and 5 bases, there was a span of 8 bases. Germline CDR1 SGHAT, CDR2 FQNNGV. The CDR3 loop spans 13 amino acids. The CDR3 protein is CASSLDTIDEQYF. CDR3 nucleotides: TGTGCCAGCAGCTTAGACACAATCGACGAGCAGTACTTC.

V is TRBV18 and J is TRBJ2-4, with 13 bases aligning to TRBD2. Germline V gene lookup returns CDR1 KGHSH and CDR2 LQKENI. The CDR3 has 17 amino acids. V trimming: 3 bases; J trimming: 4 bases; junction bases outside the gene matches: 6. The DNA of the CDR3 is TGTGCCAGCTCACCCCCGGGGACTAGCGGGATTAAAAACATTCAGTACTTC. Encoded protein: CASSPPGTSGIKNIQYF.

The DNA for the CDR3 is TGTGCCAGCAGTTACTCGAGGGACGGGAGGAGGAGCCCGTACGAGCAGTACTTC. Encoded protein: CASSYSRDGRRSPYEQYF. The rearrangement joins TRBV6-2 or TRBV6-3 to TRBJ2-7; 7 positions match TRBD2. The CDR3 length is 18 residues. Germline V gene sequence: CDR1 MNHEY, CDR2 SVGEGT. J was trimmed by 4 bases and V by 0 bases; bases with no gene match: 15.

The gene calls are TRBV7-9 and TRBJ2-4; 8 bases match TRBD2. Germline V gene lookup returns CDR1 SEHNR and CDR2 FQNEAQ (reference sequence). V dropped 5 bases and J dropped 1; count of bases not matched to a gene: 10. This CDR3 region has 17 residues. The CDR3 DNA reads TGTGCCAGCAGCCCCTCGGGCGGGAGGAAGGCCAAAAACATTCAGTACTTC. Its translation is CASSPSGGRKAKNIQYF. The full variable domain, with the rest looked up from reference TRBV7-9 and TRBJ2-4, is DTGVSQNPRHKITKRGQNVTFRCDPISEHNRLYWYRQTLGQGPEFLTYFQNEAQLEKSRLLSDRFSAERPKGSFSTLEIQRTEQGDSAMYLCASSPSGGRKAKNIQYFGAGTRLSVL.

The chain is built from TRBV19 and TRBJ2-5; 8 bases map to TRBD2. CDR1 LNHDA and CDR2 SQIVND come from the germline V gene (reference sequence). CDR3 length: 15 residues. Unmatched junction bases numbered 9, after V lost 6 bases and J lost 3 bases. The CDR3: CASSLGGVRKETQYF. As DNA, the CDR3 is TGTGCCAGTAGCCTCGGGGGGGTACGGAAAGAGACCCAGTACTTC.

The chain couples TRBV11-3 to TRBJ2-6; D remains ambiguous. V gave up 1 base and J gave up 1 base, with 8 bases separating them. CDR1 and CDR2 (germline): SGHNT, YENEEA. The CDR3 sequence is 16 residues long. Here the CDR3 reads CASSLGVASGANVLTF. In nucleotides, the CDR3 is TGTGCCAGCAGCTTAGGGGTAGCTTCTGGGGCCAACGTCCTGACTTTC.

This clone was detected once. The chain carries TRBV5-4 and TRBJ2-5; TRBD1 matches 9 bases. The CDR3 has 15 residues. V lost 6 bases, J lost 2 bases, and 8 bases stayed unmatched. Germline values: CDR1 SGHNT, CDR2 YYREEE (reference sequence). CDR3 protein: CASIRDRGKQETQYF. The DNA of the CDR3 is TGTGCCAGCATTCGCGACAGGGGGAAACAAGAGACCCAGTACTTC.